One sample yielded the 26 T cell receptor beta chains listed below, sequenced in a study of long-term antiretroviral therapy in people with HIV. Run at survey level, the immunoSEQ assay was version v3.0. Assay used: immunoSEQ multiplex PCR; TCRdb lists only in-frame clones, some missing. Of more than 30,000 clones listed, around 75% are singletons. The source was unsorted PBMCs, collected 1.9 years after starting antiretroviral therapy. All receptors derive from a young man with HIV.

This clone occurred once. In nucleotides, the CDR3 is TGTGCCAGCAGTTCACTACGGGAGTACAATGAGCAGTTCTTC. This encodes CASSSLREYNEQFF. The chain joins TRBV6-5 to TRBJ2-1; D is perhaps TRBD2 (6 bases). V dropped 4 bases and J dropped 4 bases, with 11 bases sitting between them. The V gene's germline CDR1 is MNHEY and CDR2 SVGAGI. CDR3 length equals 14 residues.

A remark on this clone: The sample has other DNA sequences that encode this CDR3 too. The chain combines TRBV9 with TRBJ2-1, with 10 bases lining up with TRBD2. The germline gives CDR1 SGDLS, CDR2 YYNGEE. This CDR3 region has 16 residues. With V trimmed by 3 bases and J by 2 bases, 5 bases remained unmatched. The CDR3 sequence: CASSGPSGGAYNEQFF. The CDR3, as DNA: TGTGCCAGCAGCGGACCGAGCGGGGGGGCCTACAATGAGCAGTTCTTC.

The chain couples TRBV2 to TRBJ1-6; maybe TRBD1 (5 bases). The CDR3 contains 14 residues. V gave up 0 bases and J gave up 9 bases, with 9 bases separating them. CDR1 is SNHLY and CDR2 is FYNNEI in the germline V gene. Here the CDR3 reads CASSEAGPPSPLHF. CDR3 bases: TGTGCCAGCAGTGAAGCGGGACCCCCTTCACCCCTCCACTTT.

The chain uses TRBV30 and TRBJ1-6, with D hard to call. Germline V gene lookup returns CDR1 GTSNPN and CDR2 SVGIG (reference sequence). The CDR3 has 13 residues. Trimming took 4 bases from V and 6 from J, leaving 10 bases between them. The CDR3 protein is CAWTTGSNSPLHF. The CDR3 DNA sequence: TGTGCCTGGACGACCGGGAGTAATTCACCCCTCCACTTT.

The chain has TRBV5-1 and TRBJ1-4; 11 positions match TRBD1. CDR1 and CDR2 from the germline V gene are SGHRS and YFSETQ. The CDR3 is made up of 17 amino acids. J lost 2 bases, V lost 4 bases, and 7 bases had no gene match. CDR3 sequence (DNA): TGCGCCAGCAGCCTTGGGACAGGGGGGACGACTAATGAAAAACTGTTTTTT. Translated: CASSLGTGGTTNEKLFF.

On this clone: Other nucleotide sequences from this sample produce the same CDR3. J is TRBJ1-1 and V is TRBV9; 7 bases align to TRBD1. The CDR3 has 14 amino acids. Germline V gene sequence: CDR1 SGDLS, CDR2 YYNGEE. The J segment lost 5 bases and the V segment lost 0 bases, leaving 4 bases of the junction unmatched. CDR3 in amino acids: CASSVAYRGTEAFF. Written as DNA, the CDR3 is TGTGCCAGCAGCGTAGCGTACAGGGGAACTGAAGCTTTCTTT.

The genes are TRBV5-5 and TRBJ2-7; no definite D call. CDR1 and CDR2 from the germline V gene are SGHKS and YYEKEE (reference sequence). The ends were cut back, 4 bases at V and 3 bases at J, with 17 bases in the middle. This CDR3 contains 15 residues. Here the CDR3 DNA reads TGTGCCAGCAGCCGTGGTGAGTTTGACGGCTACGAGCAGTACGTC. Translated: CASSRGEFDGYEQYV.

The V and J genes are TRBV27 and TRBJ2-1, with 9 bases lining up with TRBD2. The germline V gene encodes CDR1 MNHEY and CDR2 SMNVEV (reference sequence). This CDR3 has 14 residues. V trimming: 8 bases; J trimming: 6 bases; junction bases outside the gene matches: 8. CDR3 sequence (DNA): TGTGCCAGCGCGAGCGGGGGGCCATTCAATGAGCAGTTCTTC. This sequence encodes CASASGGPFNEQFF.

This clone was counted only a few times. The genes are TRBV14 and TRBJ1-2; TRBD1 aligns across 7 bases. V trimming: 4 bases; J trimming: 5 bases; junction bases outside the gene matches: 7. Germline V CDR1 and CDR2: SGHDN, FVKESK. The CDR3 runs 14 residues. The CDR3 loop reads CASSPGQNLYGYTF. The DNA of the CDR3 is TGTGCCAGCAGCCCGGGACAGAACTTGTATGGCTACACCTTC.

The rearrangement uses TRBV6-5 and TRBJ1-1; 7 bases line up with TRBD1. Germline loops: CDR1 MNHEY, CDR2 SVGAGI. This CDR3 spans 13 amino acids. Unmatched junction bases numbered 12, after V lost 6 bases and J lost 11 bases. The chain's CDR3 is CASSRTGRRRAFF. The DNA for the CDR3 is TGTGCCAGCAGCCGGACAGGAAGGAGGAGGGCTTTCTTT.

This CDR3 is CASTSGDSPLHF. CDR3 DNA: TGTGCCAGCACCTCAGGGGATTCACCCCTCCACTTT. The rearrangement uses TRBV19 and TRBJ1-6, with D possibly matching TRBD1 (6 bases). V was pared by 9 bases and J by 8 bases, with 11 bases between. The CDR3 covers 12 residues. Germline V lookup: CDR1 LNHDA, CDR2 SQIVND (reference sequence).

The V gene is TRBV6-1, the J gene TRBJ1-5; D is possibly TRBD1 (6 bases). The CDR3 spans 14 residues. Between the trimmed V and J ends, which lost 5 bases and 4 bases, there was a span of 12 bases. CDR1 and CDR2 from the germline V gene are MNHNS and SASEGT. CDR3 residues: CASSSGVGNQPQHF. The CDR3 coding sequence is TGTGCCAGCAGTTCAGGGGTTGGTAATCAGCCCCAGCATTTT.

The chain joins TRBV7-9 to TRBJ2-7; D remains ambiguous. V lost 1 base and J lost 2, with 6 bases in between. Germline CDR1 and CDR2: SEHNR and FQNEAQ (reference sequence). The length of the CDR3 is 13 residues. CDR3 region: CASSLGVAYEQYF. In nucleotides, the CDR3 is TGTGCCAGCAGCTTAGGCGTGGCCTACGAGCAGTACTTC.

J is TRBJ1-6 and V is TRBV5-4, with a tentative D call TRBD1 (6 bases). The CDR3 runs 16 residues. From germline, CDR1 is SGHNT and CDR2 YYREEE (reference sequence). V was cut by 0 bases and J by 11 bases, with 18 bases left in between. The CDR3: CASSLAGGGQGAPLHF. In nucleotides, the CDR3 is TGTGCCAGCAGCTTGGCGGGCGGGGGGCAGGGTGCACCCCTCCACTTT. Looking up the rest from reference TRBV5-4 and TRBJ1-6 gives the full variable domain: ETGVTQSPTHLIKTRGQQVTLRCSSQSGHNTVSWYQQALGQGPQFIFQYYREEENGRGNFPPRFSGLQFPNYSSELNVNALELDDSALYLCASSLAGGGQGAPLHFGNGTRLTVT.

V and J are TRBV28 and TRBJ2-5; TRBD2 aligns across 11 bases. Trimming at V came to 3 bases and at J to 9 bases, leaving 9 bases not matched to a gene. This CDR3 spans 15 amino acids. CDR1 MDHEN and CDR2 SYDVKM come from the germline V gene. The CDR3: CASSLLGLAEGAQYF. The CDR3 DNA follows: TGTGCCAGCAGTTTGTTGGGACTAGCGGAAGGGGCCCAGTACTTC.

The chain combines TRBV7-2 with TRBJ1-6; TRBD1 aligns across 8 bases. The CDR3 is 15 amino acids. Looked up from germline, CDR1 is SGHTA and CDR2 is FQGNSA. With 4 bases clipped from V and 10 bases from J, the junction kept 9 bases outside the gene matches. The CDR3 coding sequence is TGTGCCAGCAGCTCCGGACAGGGTTTTTTATCACCCCTCCACTTT. This sequence encodes CASSSGQGFLSPLHF.

This clone was picked up one time. The CDR3 sequence is CASSPDGQGNYGYTF. CDR3 DNA sequence: TGTGCCAGCAGCCCTGATGGACAGGGGAACTATGGCTACACCTTC. V usage is TRBV5-4 and J usage is TRBJ1-2, with TRBD1 matching 9 bases. With V trimmed by 4 bases and J by 2 bases, 6 bases remained unmatched. Germline loops: CDR1 SGHNT, CDR2 YYREEE (reference sequence). The CDR3 is 15 amino acids.

This chain joins TRBV9 and TRBJ2-1; 13 positions agree with TRBD2. The V segment lost 0 bases and the J segment 7 bases; nucleotides outside the gene matches: 10. CDR1 and CDR2 from the germline V gene are SGDLS and YYNGEE. The CDR3 runs to 18 residues. The CDR3 DNA sequence: TGTGCCAGCAGCGTAGGGACTAGCGGGGGCCTCGCACCAAATGAGCAGTTCTTC. It is translated as CASSVGTSGGLAPNEQFF.

The chain recombines TRBV5-6 with TRBJ2-5; 7 bases align to TRBD1. Germline V gene sequence: CDR1 SGHDT, CDR2 YYEEEE. The CDR3 is made up of 16 amino acids. V lost 2 bases to trimming and J lost 2 bases; unmatched junction nucleotides: 9. The CDR3 reads CASSLPPGQTQETQYF. The CDR3 DNA reads as TGTGCCAGCAGCTTACCACCGGGACAGACACAAGAGACCCAGTACTTC.

This chain links TRBV6-5 with TRBJ2-1, with 9 bases lining up with TRBD1. Looked up from germline, CDR1 is MNHEY and CDR2 is SVGAGI. Trimming cost V 5 bases and J 12 bases; bases outside gene matches: 11. This CDR3 is built from 14 residues. In nucleotides, the CDR3 is TGTGCCAGCAGTGCAGGACAGGGGAAGAGCGTGCAGTTCTTC. It translates to CASSAGQGKSVQFF.

This rearrangement joins TRBV10-3 to TRBJ2-5, with D tentatively TRBD1 or TRBD2 (5 bases each). V was cut by 7 bases and J by 4 bases, with 16 bases left in between. The CDR3 spans 14 residues. The germline gives CDR1 ENHRY, CDR2 SYGVKD. DNA for the CDR3: TGTGCCATCAAAGGGCACGAGGGGCGAGAGACCCAGTACTTC. This codes for CAIKGHEGRETQYF.

This chain's CDR3 is CATSRDRGAEKLFF. The CDR3 DNA is TGTGCCACCAGCAGAGATCGTGGAGCGGAAAAACTGTTTTTT. The J gene is TRBJ1-4, the V gene TRBV15; no clear D gene. Trimming took 0 bases from V and 8 from J, leaving 10 bases between them. Germline V gene data show CDR1 as LNHNV and CDR2 as YYDKDF (reference sequence). The length of the CDR3 is 14 residues.

The chain is built from TRBV7-9 and TRBJ1-1, with D perhaps TRBD1 (6 bases). This CDR3 is 15 amino acids long. Germline CDR1 reads SEHNR; CDR2 reads FQNEAQ (reference sequence). V was clipped by 0 bases and J by 4 bases, with 12 bases between them. Here the CDR3 DNA reads TGTGCCAGCAGCTTAGCGGCAGGCAGGGGCACTGAAGCTTTCTTT. As protein: CASSLAAGRGTEAFF.

This chain uses TRBV28 with TRBJ2-5; 7 bases are a match to TRBD1. CDR1 and CDR2 from the germline V gene are MDHEN and SYDVKM. The ends lost 5 bases at V and 7 bases at J; junction bases unmatched: 16. CDR3 length equals 16 residues. CDR3 amino acids: CASSGATGSGYGTQYF. CDR3 DNA: TGTGCCAGCAGTGGAGCGACAGGGTCTGGGTACGGGACCCAGTACTTC.

This chain connects TRBV19 to TRBJ1-5; D remains unclear. CDR1 and CDR2 (germline): LNHDA, SQIVND (reference sequence). Between the trimmed V and J ends, which lost 2 bases and 3 bases, there was a span of 8 bases. The CDR3 consists of 14 residues. CDR3 DNA: TGTGCCAGTAGTATACAAAGGTTCAATCAGCCCCAGCATTTT. It yields the protein CASSIQRFNQPQHF.

This chain uses TRBV11-3 with TRBJ1-1; 8 bases fit TRBD1. Germline loops: CDR1 SGHNT, CDR2 YENEEA. V lost 6 bases to trimming and J lost 3 bases; unmatched junction nucleotides: 6. The CDR3 runs 14 residues. The CDR3 protein is CASSSGGSDTEAFF. DNA for the CDR3: TGTGCCAGCAGTTCAGGGGGCTCGGACACTGAAGCTTTCTTT.